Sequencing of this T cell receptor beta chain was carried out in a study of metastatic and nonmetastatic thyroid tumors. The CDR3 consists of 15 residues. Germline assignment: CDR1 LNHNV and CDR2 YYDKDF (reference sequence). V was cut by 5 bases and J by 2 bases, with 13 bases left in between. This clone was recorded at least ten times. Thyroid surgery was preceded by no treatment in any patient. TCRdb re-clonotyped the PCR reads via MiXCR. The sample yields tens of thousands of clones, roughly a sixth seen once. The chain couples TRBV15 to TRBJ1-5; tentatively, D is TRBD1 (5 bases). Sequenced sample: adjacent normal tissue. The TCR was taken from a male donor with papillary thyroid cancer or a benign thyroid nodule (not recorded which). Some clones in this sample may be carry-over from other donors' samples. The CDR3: CATSRTYGGNQPQHF. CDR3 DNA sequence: TGTGCCACCAGCCGGACATACGGGGGCAATCAGCCCCAGCATTTT.